One TCR beta chain is described in this entry. V was pared by 1 base and J by 1 base, with 13 bases of the junction left unmatched. This CDR3 has 19 amino acids. Germline V lookup: CDR1 SGHRS, CDR2 YFSETQ. The data were obtained in a study of OX40 agonist ivuxolimab in advanced cancers. Clones were sequenced by immunoSEQ multiplex PCR, and TCRdb holds only the in-frame ones, with some missing. This sample has 55,000 to 70,000 clones, with 70% to 90% found just once. Specimen: CD4+ or CD8+ T cells sorted from blood, collected in a trial of the OX40 agonist ivuxolimab. This chain joins TRBV5-1 and TRBJ2-5; 10 positions agree with TRBD2. This receptor was obtained from an adult with an advanced solid tumor such as melanoma, head and neck, liver or kidney cancer. CDR3 protein: CASSLRLAVAGGFQETQYF. The DNA for the CDR3 is TGCGCCAGCAGCTTGAGGTTGGCAGTAGCGGGGGGCTTCCAAGAGACCCAGTACTTC.